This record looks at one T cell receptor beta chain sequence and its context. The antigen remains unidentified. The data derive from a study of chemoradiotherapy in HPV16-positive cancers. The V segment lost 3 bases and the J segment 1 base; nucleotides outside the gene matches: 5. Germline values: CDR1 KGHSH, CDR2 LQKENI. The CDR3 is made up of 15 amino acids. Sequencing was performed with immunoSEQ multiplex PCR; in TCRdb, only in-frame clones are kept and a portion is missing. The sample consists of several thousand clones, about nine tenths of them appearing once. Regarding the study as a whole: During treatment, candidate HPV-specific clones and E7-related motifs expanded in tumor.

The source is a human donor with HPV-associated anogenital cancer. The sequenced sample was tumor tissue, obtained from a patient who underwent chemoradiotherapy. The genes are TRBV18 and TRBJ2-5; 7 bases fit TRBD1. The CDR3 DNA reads TGTGCCAGCTCACCCCGACAGGGTATCCAAGAGACCCAGTACTTC. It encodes CASSPRQGIQETQYF.